These 10 T cell receptor beta chains came from one sample sequenced in a study of OX40 agonist ivuxolimab in advanced cancers. Only in-frame clones appear in the TCRdb table, and some are missing; sequencing was by immunoSEQ multiplex PCR. The data contain around 76,000 clones, about 89% of them singletons. Here the sequenced sample was CD4+ or CD8+ T cells sorted from blood, taken in a trial of the OX40 agonist ivuxolimab. The receptors were sampled from an adult with an advanced solid tumor such as melanoma, head and neck, liver or kidney cancer.

The chain uses TRBV19 and TRBJ1-2; no reliable D call. In germline, CDR1 is LNHDA, CDR2 SQIVND (reference sequence). The CDR3 covers 12 residues. V was cut by 0 bases and J by 8 bases, with 7 bases left in between. The CDR3 here is CASSIERRGYTF. The CDR3, as DNA: TGTGCCAGTAGTATAGAGCGACGGGGCTACACCTTC. The whole variable domain, remainder taken from reference TRBV19 and TRBJ1-2, is DGGITQSPKYLFRKEGQNVTLSCEQNLNHDAMYWYRQDPGQGLRLIYYSQIVNDFQKGDIAEGYSVSREKKESFPLTVTSAQKNPTAFYLCASSIERRGYTFGSGTRLTVV.

The J gene is TRBJ2-4, the V gene TRBV10-3; D is unclear. V lost 3 bases and J 0 bases, leaving 12 bases between the germline ends. The CDR3 sequence is 16 residues long. Germline lookup yields CDR1 ENHRY and CDR2 SYGVKD. The CDR3 is CAISDIFTVAKNIQYF. The DNA for the CDR3 is TGTGCCATCAGTGACATTTTCACAGTAGCCAAAAACATTCAGTACTTC.

This sequence joins TRBV27 and TRBJ2-5, with D maybe TRBD2 (6 bases). Judging by the DNA end, TRBJ2-7 fits better; the J call may be wrong. The CDR3 consists of 18 residues. CDR1 and CDR2 from the germline V gene are MNHEY and SMNVEV (reference sequence). CDR3 coding DNA: TGTGCCAGCAGGACACTTTACTTTCGGCGGGACGGCTCCTACGAGCAGTACTTC. This codes for CASRTLYFRRDGSYEQYF.

This clone was picked up one time. The rearrangement uses TRBV5-1 and TRBJ2-5, with TRBD2 matching 9 bases. CDR3 length: 16 residues. Germline V lookup: CDR1 SGHRS, CDR2 YFSETQ. Unmatched junction bases numbered 4, after V lost 0 bases and J lost 1 base. CDR3 nucleotide sequence: TGCGCCAGCAGCTTGGCTTGGCGGGGGGGCCAAGAGACCCAGTACTTC. Encoded protein: CASSLAWRGGQETQYF. Using reference TRBV5-1 and TRBJ2-5 for the parts outside the CDR3, the full variable domain is KAGVTQTPRYLIKTRGQQVTLSCSPISGHRSVSWYQQTPGQGLQFLFEYFSETQRNKGNFPGRFSGRQFSNSRSEMNVSTLELGDSALYLCASSLAWRGGQETQYFGPGTRLLVL.

The chain uses TRBV5-1 and TRBJ2-7; 8 positions match TRBD1. V lost 1 base to trimming and J lost 6 bases; unmatched junction nucleotides: 15. CDR3 size: 17 residues. The V gene's germline CDR1 is SGHRS and CDR2 YFSETQ. DNA for the CDR3: TGCGCCAGCAGCTTGCGAGTCGGTGGCAGGGGGCTTTCCGAGCAGTACTTC. This sequence encodes CASSLRVGGRGLSEQYF.

V and J are TRBV11-2 and TRBJ2-3; TRBD1 might be the D (5 bases). The CDR3 is made up of 17 amino acids. Trimming removed 5 bases at V and 0 bases at J, with 18 bases between. Germline CDR1 SGHAT, CDR2 FQNNGV. The CDR3 loop reads CASSLQGIGTSTDTQYF. In nucleotides, the CDR3 is TGTGCCAGCAGCCTCCAGGGAATCGGTACTAGCACAGATACGCAGTATTTT.

The rearrangement uses TRBV2 and TRBJ2-7; 7 positions agree with TRBD1. The CDR3 is 14 amino acids. Germline CDR1 reads SNHLY; CDR2 reads FYNNEI. V trimming: 7 bases; J trimming: 7 bases; junction bases outside the gene matches: 13. The CDR3 region is CASTPGTVSGEQYF. The CDR3, as DNA: TGTGCCAGCACCCCGGGGACAGTCTCTGGGGAGCAGTACTTC. The whole variable domain, remainder taken from reference TRBV2 and TRBJ2-7, is EPEVTQTPSHQVTQMGQEVILRCVPISNHLYFYWYRQILGQKVEFLVSFYNNEISEKSEIFDDQFSVERPDGSNFTLKIRSTKLEDSAMYFCASTPGTVSGEQYFGPGTRLTVT.

The rearrangement joins TRBV29-1 to TRBJ2-1, with a tentative D call TRBD2 (6 bases). CDR1 SQVTM and CDR2 ANQGSEA come from the germline V gene. The CDR3 runs 11 residues. V shed 7 bases and J shed 4 bases, with 8 bases lying between them. The CDR3 region is CSEGRYNEQFF. In DNA form, the CDR3 reads TGCAGCGAGGGGAGGTACAATGAGCAGTTCTTC.

The J gene is TRBJ1-2, the V gene TRBV7-2, with D possibly matching TRBD1 (5 bases). The CDR3 spans 15 residues. Trimming removed 5 bases from V and 7 bases from J, with 20 bases in between. Germline lookup yields CDR1 SGHTA and CDR2 FQGNSA. In DNA form, the CDR3 reads TGTGCCAGCAGCCTAGGTGGACGGGGCGACTCTGGCTACACCTTC. This codes for CASSLGGRGDSGYTF.

The chain employs TRBV7-2 and TRBJ2-7, with D possibly matching TRBD1 (6 bases). Trimming took off 1 base at V and 0 bases at J, with 10 bases between the two ends. Per germline, CDR1 SGHTA and CDR2 FQGNSA. The CDR3 totals 15 residues. As DNA, the CDR3 is TGTGCCAGCAGCTTAGTTCCGGACAGCTCCTACGAGCAGTACTTC. This gives the protein CASSLVPDSSYEQYF.